These T cell receptor beta chains were read from a single sample in a study of response to subunit inactivated influenza vaccine. Using its own MiXCR run on the RT-PCR reads, TCRdb lists one record per CDR3 protein. The data show about 170,000 distinct CDR3 sequences, about 12% seen once. Another study also made use of these data, one on T cells expressing NK-cell markers.

The sequences come from CD8+ T cells sorted from PBMCs, collected about 13 days after vaccination. These receptors originate from a man in his forties or fifties who received an inactivated influenza vaccine. CDR3s include the opening cysteine and the closing phenylalanine or tryptophan. A D gene is named only where the DNA matches it firmly. Size values are once, few and many counts, or a class for expanded clones, and some rows have none.

d_gene	v_gene	abundance	j_gene	CDR3aa	CDR3nt
TRBD2	TRBV5-6	-	TRBJ2-3	CASSPGLAGDTQYF	TGTGCCAGCAGCCCAGGACTAGCAGGAGATACGCAGTATTTT
-	TRBV15	few	TRBJ1-1	CATSRDRDPSTEAFF	TGTGCCACCAGCAGAGATCGGGACCCAAGCACTGAAGCTTTCTTT
-	TRBV15	many	TRBJ2-2	CATSRRGGGTGELFF	TGTGCCACCAGCAGGAGAGGTGGAGGCACCGGGGAGCTGTTTTTT
-	TRBV4-3	many	TRBJ1-1	CASSQEAGWTEAFF	TGCGCCAGCAGCCAAGAGGCAGGGTGGACTGAAGCTTTCTTT
-	TRBV4-2	-	TRBJ2-7	CASSQDGTYEQYF	TGTGCCAGCAGCCAAGATGGCACCTACGAGCAGTACTTC
-	TRBV27	many	TRBJ2-3	CASSFLGGLGTDTQYF	TGTGCCAGCAGTTTCTTGGGGGGCCTGGGCACAGATACGCAGTATTTT
-	TRBV9	-	TRBJ2-2	CASSGDTGPPGELFF	TGTGCCAGCAGCGGAGACACGGGACCACCCGGGGAGCTGTTTTTT
-	TRBV2	-	TRBJ1-5	CASNIDSYNQPQHF	TGTGCCAGCAATATAGACAGTTACAATCAGCCCCAGCATTTT
-	TRBV20-1	many	TRBJ2-1	CSANRLRGLDEQFF	TGCAGTGCCAATCGACTAAGGGGTTTGGATGAGCAGTTCTTC
TRBD2	TRBV10-2	-	TRBJ2-7	CASSVSGGTYEQYF	TGCGCCAGCAGTGTAAGCGGGGGCACCTACGAGCAGTACTTC
TRBD1	TRBV4-2	many	TRBJ1-1	CASSHATGGEAFF	TGTGCCAGCAGCCATGCAACAGGGGGCGAAGCTTTCTTT
-	TRBV27	many	TRBJ2-6	CASSYTGFTGANVLTF	TGTGCCAGCAGTTACACAGGGTTCACTGGGGCCAACGTCCTGACTTTC
TRBD2	TRBV6-2/TRBV6-3	-	TRBJ2-2	CASSWDPGLAVTGELFF	TGTGCCAGCAGTTGGGACCCGGGACTAGCGGTGACCGGGGAGCTGTTTTTT
-	TRBV6-1	-	TRBJ1-1	CASSPSTGNTEAFF	TGTGCCAGCAGTCCTTCGACAGGAAACACTGAAGCTTTCTTT
TRBD2	TRBV9	-	TRBJ2-1	CASSVVGQAGGQGNEQFF	TGTGCCAGCAGCGTAGTGGGTCAAGCGGGAGGCCAAGGAAATGAGCAGTTCTTC
-	TRBV9	-	TRBJ1-2	CASSVESTGRRGYTF	TGTGCCAGCAGCGTAGAATCGACGGGGCGGAGGGGCTACACCTTC
-	TRBV27	-	TRBJ2-5	CASSFNSRGETQYF	TGTGCCAGCAGTTTTAATAGCAGGGGAGAGACCCAGTACTTC
-	TRBV15	-	TRBJ2-2	CATSSWDHANTGELFF	TGTGCCACCAGCAGCTGGGACCACGCGAACACCGGGGAGCTGTTTTTT
-	TRBV24-1	-	TRBJ2-1	CATSDSSGDGNNEQFF	TGTGCCACCAGTGATTCCTCCGGCGACGGCAACAATGAGCAGTTCTTC
TRBD1	TRBV9	few	TRBJ2-2	CASSVVPGGNTGELFF	TGTGCCAGCAGCGTGGTACCAGGGGGGAACACCGGGGAGCTGTTTTTT
TRBD1	TRBV4-2	few	TRBJ2-7	CASSFRWTGDYEQYF	TGTGCCAGCAGCTTCCGATGGACAGGCGACTACGAGCAGTACTTC
TRBD2	TRBV4-2	few	TRBJ2-5	CASSPRTSGKQQETQYF	TGTGCCAGCAGCCCACGGACTAGCGGGAAGCAACAAGAGACCCAGTACTTC
TRBD2	TRBV11-2	many	TRBJ2-7	CASSVAGNRREQYF	TGTGCCAGCAGCGTAGCGGGGAATCGTCGCGAGCAGTACTTC
-	TRBV7-9	few	TRBJ2-1	CASSPYWGSGDEQFF	TGTGCCAGCAGCCCTTACTGGGGGTCTGGGGATGAGCAGTTCTTC
TRBD2	TRBV7-9	few	TRBJ2-3	CASSYGGLAGEDTQYF	TGTGCCAGCAGCTACGGAGGACTAGCGGGGGAGGATACGCAGTATTTT
-	TRBV20-1	few	TRBJ1-6	CSARDLGMEYSPLHF	TGCAGTGCTAGAGATCTAGGGATGGAGTATTCACCCCTCCACTTT
TRBD2	TRBV20-1	few	TRBJ2-2	CSAAGGSGTGELFF	TGCAGTGCTGCGGGCGGGAGTGGTACCGGGGAGCTGTTTTTT
-	TRBV29-1	-	TRBJ2-3	CSVEDATTYTDTQYF	TGCAGCGTTGAGGATGCCACTACATACACAGATACGCAGTATTTT
TRBD2	TRBV27	-	TRBJ2-7	CASSLGASGRGEQYF	TGTGCCAGCAGTTTAGGGGCTAGCGGGAGGGGCGAGCAGTACTTC
TRBD1	TRBV2	-	TRBJ2-2	CARCFPAQTGDLNTGELFF	TGTGCCCGCTGTTTCCCAGCCCAGACAGGGGACCTTAACACCGGGGAGCTGTTTTTT
TRBD2	TRBV7-9	few	TRBJ2-7	CASSLSGSPAWEQYF	TGTGCCAGCAGCTTAAGCGGGAGCCCCGCCTGGGAGCAGTACTTC
TRBD1	TRBV6-1	few	TRBJ2-5	CASSPQGARGETQYF	TGTGCCAGCAGTCCACAGGGGGCGCGGGGAGAGACCCAGTACTTC
TRBD1	TRBV2	few	TRBJ1-1	CASSAPPGQGNGEAFF	TGTGCCAGCAGTGCCCCACCGGGACAGGGGAACGGAGAAGCTTTCTTT
-	TRBV29-1	few	TRBJ1-1	CSVEKGNTEAFF	TGCAGCGTTGAGAAGGGGAACACTGAAGCTTTCTTT
-	TRBV6-1	-	TRBJ2-2	CASSHEGGELFF	TGTGCCAGCAGCCACGAGGGGGGGGAGCTGTTTTTT
TRBD2	TRBV10-1	-	TRBJ2-2	CASQQSGVAEGELFF	TGCGCCAGTCAACAAAGCGGGGTAGCAGAGGGGGAGCTGTTTTTT
-	TRBV28	many	TRBJ1-5	CASSLLTGRNQPQHF	TGTGCCAGCAGTTTATTAACGGGGAGGAATCAGCCCCAGCATTTT
TRBD2	TRBV29-1	-	TRBJ2-7	CSVQGASGSPPPEQYF	TGCAGCGTTCAGGGCGCTAGCGGGTCTCCTCCCCCAGAGCAGTACTTC
-	TRBV24-1	-	TRBJ2-2	CATSDFGRGELFF	TGTGCCACCAGTGATTTCGGGCGCGGGGAGCTGTTTTTT
-	TRBV5-6	-	TRBJ2-7	CASSRRGGIHYEQYF	TGTGCCAGCAGCCGAAGGGGCGGAATCCACTACGAGCAGTACTTC
-	TRBV5-1	many	TRBJ2-7	CASSLGGAPYEQYF	TGCGCCAGCAGCTTGGGCGGGGCCCCCTACGAGCAGTACTTC
-	TRBV11-2	many	TRBJ2-3	CASSLDYRAGSDTQYF	TGTGCCAGCAGCTTAGATTACCGTGCAGGGTCAGATACGCAGTATTTT
-	TRBV2	many	TRBJ2-7	CASSDEEQYF	TGTGCCAGCAGTGACGAGGAGCAGTACTTC